The TCR beta chain described here comes from a study of blood T cell repertoires in COVID-19. Study summary: Acute and convalescent COVID-19 specimens originated in the United States, Italy and Spain. T cells, B-cell-depleted T cells, or PBMCs supplied cDNA or gDNA.

Under the authors' procedure: Amplification of reference gene primers provided the estimated nucleated cell counts. Generated by immunoSEQ multiplex PCR, the TCRdb table keeps only in-frame clones and is missing some. V, J and clone size were drawn from that table, and D and trimming were deduced from the DNA. The sample lists around 260,000 clones; approximately 87% were seen once. Input material: peripheral blood. The sequence derives from a woman between 40 and 50 years old who had recovered from COVID-19.

This CDR3 is CASREISGATDTQYF. CDR3 nucleotide sequence: TGTGCCAGCAGGGAGATTAGCGGGGCCACAGATACGCAGTATTTT. This chain connects TRBV2 to TRBJ2-3, with TRBD2 matching 8 bases. This CDR3 region has 15 residues. The germline CDR1 and CDR2 sequences are SNHLY and FYNNEI. The ends lost 6 bases at V and 2 bases at J; junction bases unmatched: 7.